The following is a T cell receptor beta chain sequence with its context. There is no known antigen for this receptor. No base-level quality is on record; no much larger clone is a single base apart. The record originates from a study of blood T cell repertoires in COVID-19 (TCRdb year 2020). For the study in its entirety: Samples covering the acute and convalescent phases of COVID-19 were provided by collaborators in the United States, Italy and Spain. Nearly every sample came with metadata listing a de-identified subject ID, COVID-19 status, age in years and sex. The material from the prospective study consisted of cDNA or gDNA derived from T cells, B-cell-depleted T cells, or PBMCs. HLA class I and class II types, where available, came from metadata supplied by the sample provider rather than from assay-based typing. The repertoires were made available in a free public database intended to serve as a resource for research on the immune response to SARS-CoV-2. Subjects who had been exposed to COVID-19, were actively infected with it, or had recovered from it provided the deeply sampled blood TCRbeta repertoires that made up the dataset. Samples were obtained from the ongoing ImmuneRACE study (first 160 participants) and from some 1,200 subjects provided by 6 global collaborators. Broad study findings and their caveats: Clinical and demographic metadata were provided uncurated, with the amount varying by source and participant.

Participants in the prospective study were enrolled through a virtual design, were aged roughly 18 to 100 years, and lived in roughly 25 United States geographic areas. In the prospective study, participants were assigned to cohorts based on the clinical history participants reported in a screening survey and a study questionnaire. In the prospective study, mobile phlebotomists collected whole blood, serum and a nasopharyngeal or oropharyngeal swab from each participant. Participants in the prospective study had the option to provide additional blood draws and questionnaires over an approximately 2-month period. Before DNA extraction, prospective study blood samples were shipped either frozen or at room temperature. TCRbeta CDR3 regions were amplified from genomic DNA using the immunoSEQ Assay, a bias-controlled multiplex PCR. In the authors' own workflow: The number of nucleated cells in each sample was estimated by amplification of reference gene primers within the assay. Sequence reads were collapsed and filtered to measure the absolute abundance of every unique TCRbeta CDR3 rearrangement. For each sample, productive Simpson clonality was calculated as the square root of Simpson's diversity index across productive rearrangements. This is the immuneACCESS table as TCRdb keeps it, with only in-frame sequences that have V and J called. A part of the clones is gone; compared with another copy, unresolved V genes explain less than half, and the rest is unexplained. V, J and clone size are those of that table, while D and trimming were read from the DNA. The sample table lists around 240,000 clones, around 90% of them with a count of one. The ten largest clones add up to 1.2% of the sample.

The CDR3 runs 13 residues from the cysteine to the phenylalanine. The kept DNA is CDR3 alone, 39 bases in frame from the first base. Ends trimmed: V by 7 bases, J by 3 bases; bases unmatched to a gene: 5. This clonotype was sampled from a human donor in a cohort exposed to, infected with or recovered from COVID-19 (not recorded which). The donor label of this sample is uncertain. The sequencing sample was made of PBMCs or T cells enriched from blood (not recorded which). Recombination connected TRBV12-3 or TRBV12-4 to TRBJ1-1; 7 of the junction bases match TRBD1. The CDR3 region: CASKQGLDTEAFF. The nucleotides are TGTGCCAGCAAACAGGGGTTGGACACTGAAGCTTTCTTT.